This paragraph covers one T cell receptor beta chain sequence. Its antigen is unidentified. This sample stems from a study of CD8 T cells in ankylosing spondylitis. Each CDR3 protein is one row after TCRdb ran MiXCR on the 5' RACE reads. The sample yields 25,000 or so distinct CDR3 sequences, 6.5% to 9.5% seen once. The study's findings and limits: Disease-linked clones were reportedly significantly enriched in matched ankylosing spondylitis synovial fluid. Ankylosing spondylitis blood appeared to be characterized by a TCR beta motif of eight highly homologous variants.

The germline V gene has CDR1 DFQATT and CDR2 SNEGSKA (reference sequence). Trimming stripped 5 bases from V and 2 bases from J, with 19 bases between. CDR3 length equals 16 residues. The source is a male donor with ankylosing spondylitis or in good health (not recorded which). The chain recombines TRBV20-1 with TRBJ1-5; no clear D gene. Sequenced material: blood. CDR3 in DNA: TGCAGTGCTCCAGGACGATTCGGACGGGGCAATCAGCCCCAGCATTTT. Its protein is CSAPGRFGRGNQPQHF.